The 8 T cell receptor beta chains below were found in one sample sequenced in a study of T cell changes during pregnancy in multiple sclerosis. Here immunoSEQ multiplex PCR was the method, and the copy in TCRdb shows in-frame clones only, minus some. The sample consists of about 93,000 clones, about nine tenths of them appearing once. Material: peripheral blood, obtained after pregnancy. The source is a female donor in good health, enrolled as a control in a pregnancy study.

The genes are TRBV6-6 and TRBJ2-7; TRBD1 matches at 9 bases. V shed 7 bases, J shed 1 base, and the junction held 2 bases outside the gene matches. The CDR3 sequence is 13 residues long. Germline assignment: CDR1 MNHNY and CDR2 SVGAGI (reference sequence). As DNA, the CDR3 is TGTGCCAGCATGGACAGGGGTTCCTACGAGCAGTACTTC. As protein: CASMDRGSYEQYF.

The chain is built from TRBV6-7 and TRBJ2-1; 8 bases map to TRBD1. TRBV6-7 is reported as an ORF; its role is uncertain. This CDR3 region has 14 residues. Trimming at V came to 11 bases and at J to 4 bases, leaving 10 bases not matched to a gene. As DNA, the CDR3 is TGTGCCGTTGCAGGGGGACAGGTATACAATGAGCAGTTCTTC. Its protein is CAVAGGQVYNEQFF.

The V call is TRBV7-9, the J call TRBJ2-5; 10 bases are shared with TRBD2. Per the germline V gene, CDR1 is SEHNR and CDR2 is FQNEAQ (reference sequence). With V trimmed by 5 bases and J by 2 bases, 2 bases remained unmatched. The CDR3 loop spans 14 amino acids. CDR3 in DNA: TGTGCCAGCAGCCAACTAGCGGGGCAAGAGACCCAGTACTTC. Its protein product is CASSQLAGQETQYF.

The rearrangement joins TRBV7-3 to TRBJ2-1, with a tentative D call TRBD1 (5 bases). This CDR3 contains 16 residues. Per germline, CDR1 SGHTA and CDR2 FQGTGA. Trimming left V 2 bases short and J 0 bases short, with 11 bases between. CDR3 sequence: CASSLFVDSSYNEQFF. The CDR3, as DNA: TGTGCCAGCAGCTTATTTGTCGACAGCTCCTACAATGAGCAGTTCTTC.

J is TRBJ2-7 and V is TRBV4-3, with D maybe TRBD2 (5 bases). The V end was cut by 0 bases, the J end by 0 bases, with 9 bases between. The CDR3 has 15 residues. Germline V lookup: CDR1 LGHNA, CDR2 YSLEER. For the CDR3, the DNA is TGCGCCAGCAGCCAAGAGAGGGAGCCCTCCTACGAGCAGTACTTC. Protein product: CASSQEREPSYEQYF.

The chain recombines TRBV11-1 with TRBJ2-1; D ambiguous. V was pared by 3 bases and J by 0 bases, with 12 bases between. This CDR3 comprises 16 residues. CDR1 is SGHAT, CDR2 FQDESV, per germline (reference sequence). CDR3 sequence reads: CASSFFRGSSYNEQFF. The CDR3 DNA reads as TGTGCCAGCAGCTTCTTTAGAGGTAGCTCCTACAATGAGCAGTTCTTC.

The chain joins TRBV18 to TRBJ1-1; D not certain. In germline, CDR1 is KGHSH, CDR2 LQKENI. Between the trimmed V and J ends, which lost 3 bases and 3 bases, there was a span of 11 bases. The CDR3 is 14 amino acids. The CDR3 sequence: CASSPWREDTEAFF. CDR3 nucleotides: TGTGCCAGCTCACCCTGGCGGGAGGACACTGAAGCTTTCTTT.

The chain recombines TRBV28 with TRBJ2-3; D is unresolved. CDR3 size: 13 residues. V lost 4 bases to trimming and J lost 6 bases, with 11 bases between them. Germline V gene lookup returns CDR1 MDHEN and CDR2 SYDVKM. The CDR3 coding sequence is TGTGCCAGCAGTTCCCTAGATCCCGATACGCAGTATTTT. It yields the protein CASSSLDPDTQYF. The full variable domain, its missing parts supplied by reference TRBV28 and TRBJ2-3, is DVKVTQSSRYLVKRTGEKVFLECVQDMDHENMFWYRQDPGLGLRLIYFSYDVKMKEKGDIPEGYSVSREKKERFSLILESASTNQTSMYLCASSSLDPDTQYFGPGTRLTVL.